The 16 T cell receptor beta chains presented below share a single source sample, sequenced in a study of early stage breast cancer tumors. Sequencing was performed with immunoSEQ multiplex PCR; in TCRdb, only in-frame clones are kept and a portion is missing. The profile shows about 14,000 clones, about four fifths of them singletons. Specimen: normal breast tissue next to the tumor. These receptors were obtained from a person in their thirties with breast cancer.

The CDR3 bases are TGTGCCAGCAGCCAATATAACACTGAAGCTTTCTTT. Its protein product is CASSQYNTEAFF. This chain links TRBV14 with TRBJ1-1; D is ambiguous. V was cut by 2 bases and J by 2 bases, with 3 bases left in between. The CDR3 runs to 12 residues. Germline CDR1 is SGHDN and CDR2 is FVKESK.

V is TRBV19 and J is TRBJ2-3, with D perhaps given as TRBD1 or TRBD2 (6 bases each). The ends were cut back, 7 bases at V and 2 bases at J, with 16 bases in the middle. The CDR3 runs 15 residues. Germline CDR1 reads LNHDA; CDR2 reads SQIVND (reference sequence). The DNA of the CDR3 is TGTGCCAGTACCCGGGGGCCAGCTATCACAGATACGCAGTATTTT. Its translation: CASTRGPAITDTQYF.

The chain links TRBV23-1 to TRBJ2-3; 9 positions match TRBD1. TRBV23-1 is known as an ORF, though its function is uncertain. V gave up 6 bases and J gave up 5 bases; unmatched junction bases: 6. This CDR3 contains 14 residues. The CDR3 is CASSRDREEDTQYF. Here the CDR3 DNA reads TGCGCCAGCAGCCGGGACAGGGAGGAAGATACGCAGTATTTT.

This CDR3 is CASSYARDSYTDTQYF. Here the CDR3 DNA reads TGTGCCAGCAGTTACGCCCGGGACTCTTACACAGATACGCAGTATTTT. The chain couples TRBV6-5 to TRBJ2-3; D may be TRBD2 (6 bases). The germline V and J ends were trimmed by 2 bases and 2 bases, with 14 bases remaining between them. Looked up from germline, CDR1 is MNHEY and CDR2 is SVGAGI. The CDR3 covers 16 residues.

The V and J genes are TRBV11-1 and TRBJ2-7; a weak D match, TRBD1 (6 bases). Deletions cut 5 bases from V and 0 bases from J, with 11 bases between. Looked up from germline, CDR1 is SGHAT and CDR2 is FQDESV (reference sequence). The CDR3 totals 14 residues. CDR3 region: CASSIWTDSYEQYF. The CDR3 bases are TGTGCCAGCAGCATATGGACAGACTCCTACGAGCAGTACTTC. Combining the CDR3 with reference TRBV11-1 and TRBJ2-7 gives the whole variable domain EAEVAQSPRYKITEKSQAVAFWCDPISGHATLYWYRQILGQGPELLVQFQDESVVDDSQLPKDRFSAERLKGVDSTLKIQPAELGDSAMYLCASSIWTDSYEQYFGPGTRLTVT.

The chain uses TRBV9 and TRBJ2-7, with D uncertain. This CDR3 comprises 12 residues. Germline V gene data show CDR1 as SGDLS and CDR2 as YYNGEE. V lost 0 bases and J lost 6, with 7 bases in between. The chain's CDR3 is CASSVAGSEQYF. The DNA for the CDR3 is TGTGCCAGCAGCGTAGCCGGCTCCGAGCAGTACTTC.

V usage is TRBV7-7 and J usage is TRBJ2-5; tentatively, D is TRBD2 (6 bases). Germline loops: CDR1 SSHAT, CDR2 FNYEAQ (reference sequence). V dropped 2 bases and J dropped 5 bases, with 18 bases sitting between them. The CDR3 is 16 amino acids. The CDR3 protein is CASSLNPPRDGETQYF. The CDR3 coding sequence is TGTGCCAGCAGCTTAAATCCGCCGCGGGACGGGGAGACCCAGTACTTC.

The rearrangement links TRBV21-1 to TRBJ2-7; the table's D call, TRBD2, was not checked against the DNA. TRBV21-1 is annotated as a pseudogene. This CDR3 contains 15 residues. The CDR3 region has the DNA TGTGCCAGCAGCAATGTCTCTAGCGGCTCCTACGAGCAGTACTTC. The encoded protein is CASSNVSSGSYEQYF.

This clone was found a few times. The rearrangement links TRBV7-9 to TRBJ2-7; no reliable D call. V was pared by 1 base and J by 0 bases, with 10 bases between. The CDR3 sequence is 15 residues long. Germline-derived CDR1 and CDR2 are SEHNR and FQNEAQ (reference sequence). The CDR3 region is CASSLGGGSSYEQYF. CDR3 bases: TGTGCCAGCAGCTTAGGAGGCGGCAGCTCCTACGAGCAGTACTTC.

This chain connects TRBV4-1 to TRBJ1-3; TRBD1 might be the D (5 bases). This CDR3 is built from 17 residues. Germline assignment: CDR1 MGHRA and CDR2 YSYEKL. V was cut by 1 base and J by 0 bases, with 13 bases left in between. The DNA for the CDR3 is TGCGCCAGCAGCCAAGGGGAAGGGGTCCTCTCTGGAAACACCATATATTTT. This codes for CASSQGEGVLSGNTIYF.

CDR3 sequence: CAWGPYQGHSNQPQHF. CDR3 coding DNA: TGTGCCTGGGGACCATACCAGGGCCATAGCAATCAGCCCCAGCATTTT. This chain links TRBV30 with TRBJ1-5; D might be TRBD1 (5 bases). In germline, CDR1 is GTSNPN, CDR2 SVGIG (reference sequence). This CDR3 region has 16 residues. V shed 5 bases and J shed 0 bases, with 17 bases lying between them.

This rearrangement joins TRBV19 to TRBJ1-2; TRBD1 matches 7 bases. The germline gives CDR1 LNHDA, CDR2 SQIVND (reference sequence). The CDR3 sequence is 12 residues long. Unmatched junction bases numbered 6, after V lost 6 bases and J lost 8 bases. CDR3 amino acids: CASSQGGRGYTF. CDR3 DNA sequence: TGTGCCAGTAGCCAAGGGGGCAGGGGCTACACCTTC.

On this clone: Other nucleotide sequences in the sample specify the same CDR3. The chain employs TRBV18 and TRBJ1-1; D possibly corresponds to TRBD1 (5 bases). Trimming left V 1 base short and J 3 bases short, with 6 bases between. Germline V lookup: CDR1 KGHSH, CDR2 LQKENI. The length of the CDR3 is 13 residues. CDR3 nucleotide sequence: TGTGCCAGCTCACCACTCAGGGACACTGAAGCTTTCTTT. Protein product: CASSPLRDTEAFF.

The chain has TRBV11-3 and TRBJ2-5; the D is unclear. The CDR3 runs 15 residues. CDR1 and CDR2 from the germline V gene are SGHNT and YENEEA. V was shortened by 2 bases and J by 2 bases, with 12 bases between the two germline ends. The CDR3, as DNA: TGTGCCAGCAGCTTATCGAGTCGTGATCAAGAGACCCAGTACTTC. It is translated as CASSLSSRDQETQYF.

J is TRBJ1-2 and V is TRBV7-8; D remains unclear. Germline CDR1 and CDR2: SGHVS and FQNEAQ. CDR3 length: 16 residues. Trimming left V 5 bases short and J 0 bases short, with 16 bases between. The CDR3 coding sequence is TGTGCCAGCAGCCCGCGTCGAGGCCCTACTAACTATGGCTACACCTTC. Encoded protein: CASSPRRGPTNYGYTF.

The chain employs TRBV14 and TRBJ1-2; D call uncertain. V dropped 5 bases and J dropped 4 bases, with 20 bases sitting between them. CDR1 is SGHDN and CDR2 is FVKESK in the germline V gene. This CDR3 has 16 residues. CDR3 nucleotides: TGTGCCAGCAGCATATTCTCATCTGGAAAGACCTATGGCTACACCTTC. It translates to CASSIFSSGKTYGYTF.